Shown below are 11 T cell receptor beta chains from a single sample sequenced in a study of blood T cell repertoires in COVID-19. Produced via immunoSEQ multiplex PCR; TCRdb's table is partial and in-frame only. The sample contains just over 150,000 clones, more than 65% of which appear only once. The sequencing sample was made of peripheral blood. All receptors derive from a woman in her forties or fifties with acute or convalescent COVID-19.

The V and J genes are TRBV4-3 and TRBJ2-5, with D possibly TRBD2 on 5 matching bases. This CDR3 contains 14 residues. In germline, CDR1 is LGHNA, CDR2 YSLEER. V lost 0 bases and J 4 bases, leaving 9 bases between the germline ends. The CDR3 sequence: CASSQEGRGETQYF. The CDR3 DNA reads as TGCGCCAGCAGCCAAGAAGGGAGAGGAGAGACCCAGTACTTC.

V and J are TRBV4-2 and TRBJ1-1, with TRBD1 identical over 8 bases. The germline V gene has CDR1 LGHNA and CDR2 YNFKEQ. With 4 bases clipped from V and 3 bases from J, the junction kept 7 bases outside the gene matches. CDR3 length: 15 amino acids. CDR3 loop: CASSPSDRDHTEAFF. CDR3 sequence (DNA): TGTGCCAGCAGCCCCTCGGACAGGGACCACACTGAAGCTTTCTTT.

The rearrangement joins TRBV2 to TRBJ1-4, with 8 nucleotides matching TRBD1. Unmatched junction bases numbered 2, after V lost 1 base and J lost 7 bases. CDR3 length: 14 amino acids. CDR1 and CDR2 (germline): SNHLY, FYNNEI. CDR3 sequence (DNA): TGTGCCAGCAGTGAAGACAGGGGGGGTGAAAAACTGTTTTTT. This codes for CASSEDRGGEKLFF.

On this clone: This sample also contains other DNA sequences that code for the same CDR3. The chain combines TRBV29-1 with TRBJ1-2; D perhaps matches TRBD1 (5 bases). V lost 1 base, J lost 4 bases, and 7 bases lay in between. The CDR3 totals 12 residues. CDR1 is SQVTM and CDR2 is ANQGSEA in the germline V gene. The CDR3 protein is CSVEGGGYGYTF. CDR3 in DNA: TGCAGCGTTGAAGGGGGCGGCTATGGCTACACCTTC.

This clone was recorded a few times. This rearrangement joins TRBV24-1 to TRBJ2-5; 8 bases are a match to TRBD2. The J segment lost 3 bases and the V segment lost 5 bases, leaving 4 bases of the junction unmatched. The germline V gene encodes CDR1 KGHDR and CDR2 SFDVKD. The CDR3 sequence is 14 residues long. This chain's CDR3 is CATSVPGGEETQYF. CDR3 DNA: TGTGCCACCAGTGTCCCGGGAGGGGAAGAGACCCAGTACTTC.

The chain carries TRBV7-9 and TRBJ1-1; a possible D gene is TRBD1 (5 bases). CDR3 length: 15 amino acids. Germline-derived CDR1 and CDR2 are SEHNR and FQNEAQ (reference sequence). V shed 4 bases and J shed 5 bases, with 17 bases lying between them. The CDR3 region has the DNA TGTGCCAGCAGCTCCTCGGGCGGGGGACTAACTGAAGCTTTCTTT. It is translated as CASSSSGGGLTEAFF.

The rearrangement uses TRBV2 and TRBJ2-2, with 7 bases identical to TRBD2. V gave up 7 bases and J gave up 4 bases; unmatched junction bases: 9. CDR3 length: 15 residues. CDR1 SNHLY and CDR2 FYNNEI come from the germline V gene. The CDR3 bases are TGTGCCAGCAACCTTGGGGGGGGTGTCACCGGGGAGCTGTTTTTT. This translates into CASNLGGGVTGELFF.

The V gene is TRBV3-1 (or the pseudogene TRBV3-2), the J gene TRBJ2-7, with 8 bases matching TRBD2. CDR3 length: 12 residues. Germline-derived CDR1 and CDR2 are LGHDT and YNNKEL (reference sequence). J lost 3 bases, V lost 6 bases, and 1 base had no gene match. CDR3 DNA sequence: TGTGCCAGCAGTACTAGCGGCTACGAGCAGTACTTC. It translates to CASSTSGYEQYF.

V is TRBV5-1 and J is TRBJ2-5, with 9 bases lining up with TRBD2. The CDR3 totals 16 residues. Germline lookup yields CDR1 SGHRS and CDR2 YFSETQ. The trim removed 1 base at V and 2 bases at J, leaving 6 bases unmatched. This chain's CDR3 is CASSLMVAGEQETQYF. CDR3 coding DNA: TGCGCCAGCAGCTTGATGGTAGCGGGAGAGCAAGAGACCCAGTACTTC.

This clone was recorded only once. The gene calls are TRBV6-2 or TRBV6-3 and TRBJ2-4, with D tentatively TRBD1 (6 bases). V was shortened by 2 bases and J by 0 bases, with 14 bases between the two germline ends. The CDR3 is made up of 17 amino acids. From germline, CDR1 is MNHEY and CDR2 SVGEGT. CDR3 loop: CASSYKPGVLAKNIQYF. The CDR3 region has the DNA TGTGCCAGCAGTTACAAGCCAGGGGTACTAGCCAAAAACATTCAGTACTTC.

This clone was recorded once. The V call is TRBV9, the J call TRBJ2-3, with a weak D call TRBD2 (5 bases). CDR1 SGDLS and CDR2 YYNGEE come from the germline V gene. With 5 bases removed from V and 1 base from J, the gap between germline ends came to 8 bases. There are 13 residues in the CDR3. The CDR3 nucleotides are TGTGCCAGCAGTTTGCGGGGCACAGATACGCAGTATTTT. This codes for CASSLRGTDTQYF.